The clone carrying this T cell receptor beta chain was counted a few times. This entry belongs to a study of read filtering for tumor transcriptome and immune sequencing. The overall study: Among patients, around 18 were male and some 15 female, aged about 40 to 90 (mean about 69).

Trimming took 3 bases from V and 6 from J; bases not matched to a gene: 5. The CDR3 has 15 residues. The V gene's germline CDR1 is SGHNT and CDR2 YENEEA. The library was built from 400 ng RNA with molecular barcoded adaptors for alpha/delta and beta/gamma chains. From the reads, TCRdb called clonotypes with MiXCR, one entry per CDR3 protein. The sample records about 90,000 distinct CDR3 sequences, roughly an eighth being singletons. Sequenced sample: a population of CD138-negative cells sorted from bone marrow. J is TRBJ2-1 and V is TRBV11-3, with 10 positions matching TRBD2. The sequence was obtained from a donor at least 40 years old with multiple myeloma. As DNA, the CDR3 is TGTGCCAGCAGCTTGGGGACTAGCGCTGCCAATGAGCAGTTCTTC. Translating it yields CASSLGTSAANEQFF. The full variable domain, its missing parts supplied by reference TRBV11-3 and TRBJ2-1, is EAGVVQSPRYKIIEKKQPVAFWCNPISGHNTLYWYLQNLGQGPELLIRYENEEAVDDSQLPKDRFSAERLKGVDSTLKIQPAELGDSAVYLCASSLGTSAANEQFFGPGTRLTVL.